This T cell receptor (beta chain) was retrieved from a study of cytomegalovirus exposure and HLA in healthy donors. Germline CDR1 MDHEN, CDR2 SYDVKM. Trimming stripped 4 bases from V and 7 bases from J, with 14 bases between. CDR3 size: 14 residues. The PCR contained 60 Vbeta and 13 Jbeta primers. Libraries were prepared by immunoSEQ multiplex PCR; TCRdb keeps only in-frame clonotypes and omits some of them. The sample consists of fewer than 300,000 clones, 80% of them appearing once. This chain connects TRBV28 to TRBJ2-1; D is possibly TRBD2 (5 bases). Sequencing was carried out using PBMCs. The receptor comes from a girl aged 2 to 10 in good health and CMV-seronegative. The CDR3, as DNA: TGTGCCAGCAGTTCGATAGGGAGAGGGAATGAGCAGTTCTTC. Encoded protein: CASSSIGRGNEQFF.